This T cell receptor (beta chain) was observed in a study of blood T cell repertoires in COVID-19. Germline V CDR1 and CDR2: LNHDA, SQIVND (reference sequence). The V gene lost 4 bases and the J gene lost 5 bases, with 14 bases spanning the gap. The CDR3 extends over 14 amino acids. Produced via immunoSEQ multiplex PCR; TCRdb's table is partial and in-frame only. The data show 210,000 or so clones, over 70% seen once. Sequencing input: PBMCs or T cells enriched from blood (not recorded which). The chain joins TRBV19 to TRBJ2-5; no firm D call. This TCR came from a woman in her twenties or thirties who had been exposed to COVID-19. CDR3 residues: CASSTVAVTETQYF. The CDR3 coding sequence is TGTGCCAGTAGTACAGTCGCAGTTACGGAGACCCAGTACTTC.